The 29 T cell receptor beta chains below come from one sample, sequenced in a study of shared clonotypes between healthy human individuals. The repertoire was sequenced with immunoSEQ multiplex PCR; TCRdb's copy has only in-frame clones and lacks some. The table lists roughly 1 million clones, 75% to 80% of them singletons. The specimen was memory CD4+ T cells from PBMCs. Subset given: CD45RA-negative fraction. The receptors come from a man aged 18 to 30 in good health. Some clones in this sample may be carry-over from other donors' samples.

The gene calls are TRBV7-9 and TRBJ1-1; no firm D call. Germline V CDR1 and CDR2: SEHNR, FQNEAQ (reference sequence). Trimming cost V 3 bases and J 5 bases, with 13 bases left between them. CDR3 length equals 14 residues. The CDR3 region is CASSLEGPGTEAFF. CDR3 bases: TGTGCCAGCAGCTTGGAAGGGCCCGGGACTGAAGCTTTCTTT.

CDR3 nucleotide sequence: TGCGCCAGCAGCTTCATTAGTCTCAATGAGCAGTTCTTC. Its translation: CASSFISLNEQFF. The chain joins TRBV5-1 to TRBJ2-1; D gene unclear. This CDR3 region has 13 residues. Between the trimmed V and J ends, which lost 2 bases and 6 bases, there was a span of 9 bases. CDR1 is SGHRS and CDR2 is YFSETQ in the germline V gene.

This clone was found a few times. This sequence joins TRBV9 and TRBJ2-3; D is unclear. Germline V CDR1 and CDR2: SGDLS, YYNGEE. The V gene lost 3 bases and the J gene lost 2 bases, with 10 bases spanning the gap. The CDR3 is 14 amino acids. CDR3 in amino acids: CASSDARTTDTQYF. The CDR3 region has the DNA TGTGCCAGCAGCGATGCGAGGACCACAGATACGCAGTATTTT.

The rearrangement uses TRBV5-1 and TRBJ1-4; 12 nucleotides match TRBD1. The CDR3 covers 15 residues. The V gene's germline CDR1 is SGHRS and CDR2 YFSETQ. V trimming: 4 bases; J trimming: 7 bases; junction bases outside the gene matches: 5. CDR3 DNA: TGCGCCAGCAGCCGGAGGGGACAGGGGGCTGAAAAACTGTTTTTT. Its protein is CASSRRGQGAEKLFF.

The V gene is TRBV4-1, the J gene TRBJ1-4; 7 bases line up with TRBD1. With 2 bases clipped from V and 3 bases from J, the junction kept 3 bases outside the gene matches. CDR1 and CDR2 (germline): MGHRA, YSYEKL. CDR3 length: 15 amino acids. CDR3 residues: CASSQKGAANEKLFF. The CDR3 DNA reads TGCGCCAGCAGCCAAAAGGGGGCGGCTAATGAAAAACTGTTTTTT.

The V call is TRBV9, the J call TRBJ2-7; D may be TRBD2 (5 bases). The CDR3 covers 13 residues. Germline loops: CDR1 SGDLS, CDR2 YYNGEE. With 0 bases removed from V and 3 bases from J, the gap between germline ends came to 7 bases. The CDR3 coding sequence is TGTGCCAGCAGCGTAGAGGAGGTCTACGAGCAGTACTTC. It specifies CASSVEEVYEQYF.

The chain links TRBV7-2 to TRBJ1-1; D remains unclear. The CDR3 consists of 16 residues. With 4 bases removed from V and 1 base from J, the gap between germline ends came to 16 bases. CDR1 and CDR2 from the germline V gene are SGHTA and FQGNSA. The CDR3 DNA follows: TGTGCCAGCAGCTCGCTTCCGATCTTGGGGAACACTGAAGCTTTCTTT. This codes for CASSSLPILGNTEAFF. The whole variable domain, filled in from reference TRBV7-2 and TRBJ1-1, reads GAGVSQSPSNKVTEKGKDVELRCDPISGHTALYWYRQSLGQGLEFLIYFQGNSAPDKSGLPSDRFSAERTGGSVSTLTIQRTQQEDSAVYLCASSSLPILGNTEAFFGQGTRLTVV.

V and J are TRBV5-1 and TRBJ1-5; D is unclear. This CDR3 contains 15 residues. V was pared by 4 bases and J by 2 bases, with 13 bases between. The germline gives CDR1 SGHRS, CDR2 YFSETQ. CDR3 DNA: TGCGCCAGCAGCCCGGAGGACGGCGGCAATCAGCCCCAGCATTTT. It yields the protein CASSPEDGGNQPQHF.

This clone appeared a single time. This sequence joins TRBV28 and TRBJ1-2, with D uncertain. Between the trimmed V and J ends, which lost 3 bases and 6 bases, there was a span of 11 bases. Germline V lookup: CDR1 MDHEN, CDR2 SYDVKM. The CDR3 covers 13 residues. The CDR3: CASSFPRRDGYTF. CDR3 coding DNA: TGTGCCAGCAGTTTCCCTCGGAGGGATGGCTACACCTTC.

The chain recombines TRBV7-3 with TRBJ2-2; a weak D match, TRBD2 (5 bases). Germline CDR1 SGHTA, CDR2 FQGTGA. The CDR3 totals 17 residues. Trimming took 1 base from V and 2 from J, leaving 14 bases between them. CDR3 protein: CASSLNPSHSNTGELFF. The CDR3 coding sequence is TGTGCCAGCAGCTTAAATCCTAGCCACTCTAACACCGGGGAGCTGTTTTTT.

The J gene is TRBJ2-7, the V gene TRBV5-4; TRBD1 aligns across 7 bases. Germline CDR1 reads SGHNT; CDR2 reads YYREEE (reference sequence). This CDR3 is 13 amino acids long. The V and J ends lost 2 bases and 5 bases, in that order; junction bases with no gene match: 4. The CDR3 loop is CASSFTGAHEQYF. The CDR3 nucleotides read TGTGCCAGCAGCTTTACAGGGGCCCACGAGCAGTACTTC.

This clone occurred a few times. This sequence joins TRBV11-2 and TRBJ2-5; 9 bases are shared with TRBD2. Germline lookup yields CDR1 SGHAT and CDR2 FQNNGV. Unmatched junction bases numbered 17, after V lost 6 bases and J lost 3 bases. CDR3 length: 18 residues. CDR3 in amino acids: CASSRGVSGRRSEETQYF. The CDR3 DNA reads TGTGCCAGCAGTCGAGGGGTTAGCGGGAGAAGGTCAGAAGAGACCCAGTACTTC.

This rearrangement joins TRBV7-2 to TRBJ1-2; D uncertain. Per germline, CDR1 SGHTA and CDR2 FQGNSA. The CDR3 extends over 13 amino acids. The ends were cut back, 5 bases at V and 4 bases at J, with 11 bases in the middle. CDR3 in DNA: TGTGCCAGCAGCCCCAGACCGCGCTATGGCTACACCTTC. The encoded protein is CASSPRPRYGYTF.

The CDR3 nucleotides are TGTGCCAGTAGTATAGTAGGCAGGGGAGACACTGAAGCTTTCTTT. It codes for CASSIVGRGDTEAFF. The chain is built from TRBV19 and TRBJ1-1, with D perhaps TRBD1 (6 bases). Looked up from germline, CDR1 is LNHDA and CDR2 is SQIVND (reference sequence). The V end lost 1 base, the J end lost 3 bases, and 12 bases lay between the germline ends. The CDR3 is made up of 15 amino acids.

The chain couples TRBV2 to TRBJ2-5; D ambiguous. Germline-derived CDR1 and CDR2 are SNHLY and FYNNEI. The CDR3 totals 14 residues. V was clipped by 3 bases and J by 3 bases, with 11 bases between them. CDR3 region: CASSDSRLKETQYF. CDR3 DNA: TGTGCCAGCAGTGATAGCCGATTGAAAGAGACCCAGTACTTC.

CDR3 nucleotides: TGTGCCAGTAGTATCCGGGCAGGGGCGTTGGGAAGCGAGCAGTACTTC. Its translation: CASSIRAGALGSEQYF. This chain connects TRBV19 to TRBJ2-7; D perhaps matches TRBD1 (6 bases). Trimming removed 3 bases at V and 6 bases at J, with 21 bases between. Germline values: CDR1 LNHDA, CDR2 SQIVND (reference sequence). The CDR3 runs to 16 residues.

This clone has just a few counts. V gene TRBV11-2 combines with J gene TRBJ1-1; D possibly corresponds to TRBD1 (6 bases). The V gene lost 2 bases and the J gene lost 1 base, with 8 bases spanning the gap. Germline lookup yields CDR1 SGHAT and CDR2 FQNNGV. This CDR3 has 14 amino acids. CDR3 amino acids: CASSLSGANTEAFF. CDR3 bases: TGTGCCAGCAGCTTATCAGGGGCGAACACTGAAGCTTTCTTT. Full variable domain (remainder filled in from reference TRBV11-2 and TRBJ1-1): EAGVAQSPRYKIIEKRQSVAFWCNPISGHATLYWYQQILGQGPKLLIQFQNNGVVDDSQLPKDRFSAERLKGVDSTLKIQPAKLEDSAVYLCASSLSGANTEAFFGQGTRLTVV.

The J gene is TRBJ1-1, the V gene TRBV7-3; tentatively, D is TRBD1 (6 bases). V lost 2 bases and J lost 5, with 18 bases in between. Germline lookup yields CDR1 SGHTA and CDR2 FQGTGA. CDR3 length: 16 amino acids. CDR3: CASSLGTGGPGTEAFF. CDR3 DNA sequence: TGTGCCAGCAGCTTAGGCACCGGGGGGCCTGGTACTGAAGCTTTCTTT.

The chain has TRBV12-2 and TRBJ2-7; the D call in the table, TRBD1, was not verified against the DNA. TRBV12-2 is annotated as a pseudogene. This CDR3 comprises 17 residues. In nucleotides, the CDR3 is TGTGCAAGGACCGGGGACAGTTGGGTCATGACAACCTACGAGCAGTACTTC. Its protein is CARTGDSWVMTTYEQYF.

The table lists this clone with a few counts. The chain employs TRBV5-6 and TRBJ2-1; the match to TRBD2 covers 8 bases. The CDR3 is 16 amino acids. Germline CDR1 SGHDT, CDR2 YYEEEE. The trim removed 0 bases at V and 7 bases at J, leaving 9 bases unmatched. CDR3 in amino acids: CASSLAGSGSYNEQFF. For the CDR3, the DNA is TGTGCCAGCAGCTTGGCGGGGAGCGGGAGTTATAATGAGCAGTTCTTC.

For the CDR3, the DNA is TGTGCCAGCAGGCCCGGGGGTAGGACTGAAGCTTTCTTT. Its protein is CASRPGGRTEAFF. The chain links TRBV28 to TRBJ1-1; possible D gene TRBD1, 5 bases. This CDR3 region has 13 residues. Germline V gives CDR1 MDHEN, CDR2 SYDVKM. V lost 6 bases to trimming and J lost 5 bases, with 13 bases between them.

The chain links TRBV7-9 to TRBJ2-3; no clear D. In germline, CDR1 is SEHNR, CDR2 FQNEAQ (reference sequence). The CDR3 spans 13 residues. V was cut by 6 bases and J by 0 bases, with 7 bases left in between. CDR3 nucleotides: TGTGCCAGCAGTGGAGTCAGCACAGATACGCAGTATTTT. Protein product: CASSGVSTDTQYF.

The V and J genes are TRBV4-2 and TRBJ1-2, with D possibly being TRBD1 (5 bases). The CDR3 totals 14 residues. Trimming left V 4 bases short and J 4 bases short, with 13 bases between. Germline CDR1 reads LGHNA; CDR2 reads YNFKEQ. The DNA for the CDR3 is TGTGCCAGCAGCCTCGGGGGGGACTTCTATGGCTACACCTTC. Its translation: CASSLGGDFYGYTF.

The sample holds a few counts of this clone. Other nucleotide sequences in the sample specify the same CDR3. The chain has TRBV28 and TRBJ1-2; the D is unclear. CDR1 MDHEN and CDR2 SYDVKM come from the germline V gene. V lost 6 bases, J lost 0 bases, and 11 bases lay in between. CDR3 length: 14 amino acids. DNA of the CDR3: TGTGCCAGCAGCCTAAACACTCCTAACTATGGCTACACCTTC. This sequence encodes CASSLNTPNYGYTF.

The chain recombines TRBV7-2 with TRBJ1-5, with 7 bases fitting TRBD1. J gave up 0 bases and V 5 bases, and 10 bases lay outside the gene matches. Germline V gives CDR1 SGHTA, CDR2 FQGNSA. There are 17 residues in the CDR3. In DNA form, the CDR3 reads TGTGCCAGCAGCCCTCAGGGGGGCGCTTATAGCAATCAGCCCCAGCATTTT. Translating gives CASSPQGGAYSNQPQHF.

The rearrangement joins TRBV10-3 to TRBJ2-5; D is unclear. Trimming cost V 0 bases and J 2 bases, with 10 bases left between them. Germline V lookup: CDR1 ENHRY, CDR2 SYGVKD. CDR3 length equals 15 residues. The CDR3 protein is CAISESKGRQETQYF. CDR3 DNA: TGTGCCATCAGTGAGTCGAAGGGTCGGCAAGAGACCCAGTACTTC.

The chain has TRBV9 and TRBJ2-4, with D uncertain. Trimming removed 6 bases from V and 7 bases from J, with 14 bases in between. CDR1 and CDR2 (germline): SGDLS, YYNGEE. The CDR3 consists of 13 residues. The CDR3 nucleotides are TGTGCCAGCATCCCCCCCTGTTTGAACATTCAGTACTTC. Protein product: CASIPPCLNIQYF.

The chain joins TRBV11-2 to TRBJ2-4; no clear D. The germline V gene has CDR1 SGHAT and CDR2 FQNNGV. This CDR3 region has 14 residues. V dropped 7 bases and J dropped 4 bases, with 14 bases sitting between them. In DNA form, the CDR3 reads TGTGCCAGCACCAAATACGTGGGGAAAAACATTCAGTACTTC. Translation gives CASTKYVGKNIQYF. Drawing the rest from reference TRBV11-2 and TRBJ2-4, the complete variable domain is EAGVAQSPRYKIIEKRQSVAFWCNPISGHATLYWYQQILGQGPKLLIQFQNNGVVDDSQLPKDRFSAERLKGVDSTLKIQPAKLEDSAVYLCASTKYVGKNIQYFGAGTRLSVL.

The chain joins TRBV29-1 to TRBJ2-2; 7 positions match TRBD1. The V gene end was trimmed by 5 bases and the J gene end by 2 bases; junction bases not matched to a gene: 5. Germline V gene lookup returns CDR1 SQVTM and CDR2 ANQGSEA. The CDR3 extends over 14 amino acids. The DNA for the CDR3 is TGCAGCGTTAGCCGGGACAGCAACACCGGGGAGCTGTTTTTT. Translated: CSVSRDSNTGELFF.